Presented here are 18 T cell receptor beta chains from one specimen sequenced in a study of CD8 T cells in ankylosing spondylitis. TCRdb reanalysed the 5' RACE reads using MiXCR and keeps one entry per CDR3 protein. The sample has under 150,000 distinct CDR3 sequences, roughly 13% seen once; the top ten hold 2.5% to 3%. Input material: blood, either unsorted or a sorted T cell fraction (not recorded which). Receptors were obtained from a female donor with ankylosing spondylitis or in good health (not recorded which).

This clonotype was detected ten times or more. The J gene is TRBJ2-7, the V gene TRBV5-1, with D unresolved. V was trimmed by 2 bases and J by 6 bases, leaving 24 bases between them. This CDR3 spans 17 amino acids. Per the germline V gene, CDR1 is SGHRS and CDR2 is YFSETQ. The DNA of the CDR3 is TGCGCCAGCAGCTTACTCTTGGGTGCCGGACCTCCTACCGAGCAGTACTTC. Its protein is CASSLLLGAGPPTEQYF.

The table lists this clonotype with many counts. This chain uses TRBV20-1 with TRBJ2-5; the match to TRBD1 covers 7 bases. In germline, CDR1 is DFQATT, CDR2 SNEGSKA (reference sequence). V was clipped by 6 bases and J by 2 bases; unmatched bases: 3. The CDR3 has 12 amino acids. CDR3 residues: CSALDRQETQYF. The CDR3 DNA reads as TGCAGTGCGCTGGACAGGCAAGAGACCCAGTACTTC.

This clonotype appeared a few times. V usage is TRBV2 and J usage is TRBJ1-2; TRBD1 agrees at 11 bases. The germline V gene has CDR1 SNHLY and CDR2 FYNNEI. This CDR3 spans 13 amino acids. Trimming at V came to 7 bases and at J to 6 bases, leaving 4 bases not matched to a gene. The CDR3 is CASIRDRGNGYTF. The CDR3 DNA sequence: TGTGCCAGCATTCGGGACAGGGGGAATGGCTACACCTTC.

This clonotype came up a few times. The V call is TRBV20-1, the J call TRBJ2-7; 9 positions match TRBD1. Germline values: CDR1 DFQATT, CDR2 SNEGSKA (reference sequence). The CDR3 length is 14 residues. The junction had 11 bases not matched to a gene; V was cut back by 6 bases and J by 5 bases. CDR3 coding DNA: TGCAGTGCCCACAACAGGGGACAGGGCCACGAGCAGTACTTC. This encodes CSAHNRGQGHEQYF.

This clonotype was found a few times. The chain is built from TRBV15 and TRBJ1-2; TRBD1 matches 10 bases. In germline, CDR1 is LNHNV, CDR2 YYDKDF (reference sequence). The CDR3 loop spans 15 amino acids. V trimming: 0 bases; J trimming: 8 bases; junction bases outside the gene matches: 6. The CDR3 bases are TGTGCCACCAGCAGAGATCGAGACAGGGGGCTAGGCTACACCTTC. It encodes CATSRDRDRGLGYTF.

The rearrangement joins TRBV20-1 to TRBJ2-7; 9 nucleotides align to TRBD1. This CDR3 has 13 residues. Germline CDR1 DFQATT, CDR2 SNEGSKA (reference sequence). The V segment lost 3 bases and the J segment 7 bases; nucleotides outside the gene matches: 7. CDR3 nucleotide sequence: TGCAGTGCTAGTCACAGGGGGCGCTTAGAGCAGTACTTC. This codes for CSASHRGRLEQYF.

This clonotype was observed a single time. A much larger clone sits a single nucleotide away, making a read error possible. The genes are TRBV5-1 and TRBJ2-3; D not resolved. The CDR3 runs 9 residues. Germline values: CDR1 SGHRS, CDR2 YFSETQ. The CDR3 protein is CASNGLPDF. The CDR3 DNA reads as TGCGCCAGCAACGGGCTCCCGGATTTT. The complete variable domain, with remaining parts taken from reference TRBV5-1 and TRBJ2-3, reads KAGVTQTPRYLIKTRGQQVTLSCSPISGHRSVSWYQQTPGQGLQFLFEYFSETQRNKGNFPGRFSGRQFSNSRSEMNVSTLELGDSALYLCASNGLPDFGPGTRLTVL.

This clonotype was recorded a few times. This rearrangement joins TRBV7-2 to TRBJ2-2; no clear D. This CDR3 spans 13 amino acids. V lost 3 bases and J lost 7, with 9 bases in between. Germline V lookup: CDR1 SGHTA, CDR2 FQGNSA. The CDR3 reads CASSFSFGGELFF. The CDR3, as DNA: TGTGCCAGCAGCTTCTCTTTCGGCGGGGAGCTGTTTTTT.

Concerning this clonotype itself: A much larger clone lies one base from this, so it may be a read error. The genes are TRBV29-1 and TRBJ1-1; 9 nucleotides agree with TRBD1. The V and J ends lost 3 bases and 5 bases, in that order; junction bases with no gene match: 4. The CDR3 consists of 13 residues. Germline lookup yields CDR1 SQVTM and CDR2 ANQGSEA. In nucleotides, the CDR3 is TGCAGCGTTGATACAGGGGGCTTGACTGAAGCTTTCTTT. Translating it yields CSVDTGGLTEAFF.

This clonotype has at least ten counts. The CDR3 loop is CASSPRQGQETQYF. The DNA for the CDR3 is TGTGCCAGCAGTCCCCGACAGGGACAAGAGACCCAGTACTTC. V and J are TRBV12-3 or TRBV12-4 and TRBJ2-5, with 7 bases fitting TRBD1. The V gene end was trimmed by 5 bases and the J gene end by 2 bases; junction bases not matched to a gene: 5. The CDR3 is 14 amino acids.

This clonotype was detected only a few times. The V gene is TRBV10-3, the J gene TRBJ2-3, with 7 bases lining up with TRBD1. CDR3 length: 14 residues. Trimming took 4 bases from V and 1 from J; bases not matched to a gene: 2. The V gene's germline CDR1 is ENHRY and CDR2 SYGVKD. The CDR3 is CAISGQGGTDTQYF. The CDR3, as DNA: TGTGCCATCAGTGGTCAGGGGGGCACAGATACGCAGTATTTT.

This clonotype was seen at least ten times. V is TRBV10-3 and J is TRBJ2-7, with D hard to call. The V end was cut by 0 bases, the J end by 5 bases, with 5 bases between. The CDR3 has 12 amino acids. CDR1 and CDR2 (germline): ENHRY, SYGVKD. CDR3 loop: CAISESANEQYF. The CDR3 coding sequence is TGTGCCATCAGTGAGTCGGCAAACGAGCAGTACTTC.

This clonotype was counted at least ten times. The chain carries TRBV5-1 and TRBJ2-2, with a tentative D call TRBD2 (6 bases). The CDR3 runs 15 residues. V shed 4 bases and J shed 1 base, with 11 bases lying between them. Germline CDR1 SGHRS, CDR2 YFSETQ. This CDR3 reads CASSLGTGNTGELFF. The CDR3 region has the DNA TGCGCCAGCAGCCTAGGGACTGGGAACACCGGGGAGCTGTTTTTT.

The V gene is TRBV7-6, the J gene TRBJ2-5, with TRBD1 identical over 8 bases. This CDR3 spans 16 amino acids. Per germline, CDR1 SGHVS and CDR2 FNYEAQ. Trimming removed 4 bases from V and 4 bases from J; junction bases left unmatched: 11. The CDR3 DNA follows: TGTGCCAGCAGCTCCTTCGCAGGGGGCCATGGAGAGACCCAGTACTTC. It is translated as CASSSFAGGHGETQYF.

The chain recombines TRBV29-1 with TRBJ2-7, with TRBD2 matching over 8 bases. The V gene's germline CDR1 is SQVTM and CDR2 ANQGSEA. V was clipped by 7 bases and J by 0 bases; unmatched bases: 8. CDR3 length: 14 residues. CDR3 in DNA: TGCAGCGGGGGGGCGGGAGGATCCTCCTACGAGCAGTACTTC. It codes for CSGGAGGSSYEQYF.

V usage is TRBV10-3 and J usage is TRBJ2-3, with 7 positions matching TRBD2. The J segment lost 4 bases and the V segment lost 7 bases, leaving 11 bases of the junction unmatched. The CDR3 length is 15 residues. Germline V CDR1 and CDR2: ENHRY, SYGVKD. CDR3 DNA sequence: TGTGCCATCAAGAAGCAGCGGGAAAAAGCAGATACGCAGTATTTT. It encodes CAIKKQREKADTQYF.

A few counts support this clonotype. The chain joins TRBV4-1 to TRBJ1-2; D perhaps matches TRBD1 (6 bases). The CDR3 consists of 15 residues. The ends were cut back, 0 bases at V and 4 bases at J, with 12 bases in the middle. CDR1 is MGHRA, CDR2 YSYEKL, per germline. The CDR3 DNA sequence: TGCGCCAGCAGCCAAGATATTCAGGGGTCCTATGGCTACACCTTC. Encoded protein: CASSQDIQGSYGYTF.

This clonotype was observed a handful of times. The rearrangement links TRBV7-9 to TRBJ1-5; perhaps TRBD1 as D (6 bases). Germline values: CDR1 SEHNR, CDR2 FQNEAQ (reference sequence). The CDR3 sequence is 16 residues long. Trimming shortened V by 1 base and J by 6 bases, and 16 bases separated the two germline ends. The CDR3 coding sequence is TGTGCCAGCAGCTTAGGTGCAGGGGATCTGAGTCAGCCCCAGCATTTT. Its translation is CASSLGAGDLSQPQHF.